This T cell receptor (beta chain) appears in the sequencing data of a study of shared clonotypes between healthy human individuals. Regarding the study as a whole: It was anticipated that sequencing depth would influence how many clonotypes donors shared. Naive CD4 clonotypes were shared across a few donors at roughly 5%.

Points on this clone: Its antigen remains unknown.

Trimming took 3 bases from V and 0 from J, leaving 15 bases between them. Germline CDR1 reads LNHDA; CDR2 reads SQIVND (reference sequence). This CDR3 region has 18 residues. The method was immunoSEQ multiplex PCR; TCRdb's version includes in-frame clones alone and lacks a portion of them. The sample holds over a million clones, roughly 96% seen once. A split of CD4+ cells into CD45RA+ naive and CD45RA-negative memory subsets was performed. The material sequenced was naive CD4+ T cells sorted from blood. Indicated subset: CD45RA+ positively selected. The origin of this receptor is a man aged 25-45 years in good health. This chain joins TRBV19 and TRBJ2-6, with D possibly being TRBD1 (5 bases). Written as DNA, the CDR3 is TGTGCCAGTAGTATCGGACAAGCCCTGAGCTCTGGGGCCAACGTCCTGACTTTC. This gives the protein CASSIGQALSSGANVLTF.